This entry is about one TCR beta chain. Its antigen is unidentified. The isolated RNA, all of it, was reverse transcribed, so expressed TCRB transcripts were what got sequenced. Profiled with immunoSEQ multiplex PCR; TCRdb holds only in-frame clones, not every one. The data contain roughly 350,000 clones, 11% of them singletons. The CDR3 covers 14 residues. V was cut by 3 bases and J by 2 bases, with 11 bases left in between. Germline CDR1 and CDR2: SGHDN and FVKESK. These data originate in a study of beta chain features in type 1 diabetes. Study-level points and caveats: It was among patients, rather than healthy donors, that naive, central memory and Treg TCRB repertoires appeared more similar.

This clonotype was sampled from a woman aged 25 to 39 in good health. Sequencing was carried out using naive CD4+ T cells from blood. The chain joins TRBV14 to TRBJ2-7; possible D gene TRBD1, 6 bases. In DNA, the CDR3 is TGTGCCAGCAGCCAGGTACAGGGCACCTACGAGCAGTACTTC. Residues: CASSQVQGTYEQYF.